This is a list of T cell receptor beta chains from one sample in a study of PD-L1 blockade in urothelial cancer. Data came from immunoSEQ multiplex PCR; TCRdb stores just in-frame clones and leaves some out. Of 130,000 or so clones in the sample, approximately 84% were seen once. Material: PBMCs, obtained around atezolizumab (anti-PD-L1) treatment. The receptor source for this set is a man between 50 and 59 years old with urothelial cancer. Both conserved end residues are part of each CDR3. The order of the fields is V gene, clone size, J gene, D gene, CDR3 length, CDR3 protein, CDR3 DNA. A D gene is named only where the DNA matches it firmly. Not every row has a clone size; where given, it reads once, few, many or a size class.

TRBV5-1	.	TRBJ2-2	TRBD2	15	CASSSGLAGTGELFF	TGCGCCAGCAGCTCCGGACTAGCCGGCACCGGGGAGCTGTTTTTT
TRBV28	.	TRBJ1-4	.	15	CASSLWGAPNEKLFF	TGTGCCAGCAGTTTATGGGGGGCACCTAATGAAAAACTGTTTTTT
TRBV5-1	.	TRBJ2-5	.	13	CASSSGTRETQYF	TGCGCCAGCAGCTCCGGGACAAGAGAGACCCAGTACTTC
TRBV5-1	.	TRBJ1-2	.	14	CASSLDPGNYGYTF	TGCGCCAGCAGCTTGGATCCGGGGAACTATGGCTACACCTTC
TRBV6-5	.	TRBJ2-7	.	12	CASSTGIGEQYF	TGTGCCAGCAGTACAGGGATTGGCGAGCAGTACTTC
TRBV6-1	.	TRBJ2-5	.	15	CASSDDRSPTMAQYF	TGTGCCAGCAGTGACGACAGGAGTCCCACTATGGCCCAGTACTTC
TRBV5-1	.	TRBJ2-7	TRBD2	14	CASSLLAGGYEQYF	TGCGCCAGCAGCTTACTAGCGGGAGGCTACGAGCAGTACTTC
TRBV9	.	TRBJ1-4	TRBD1	15	CASSDRDRGKEKLFF	TGTGCCAGCAGCGACCGGGACAGGGGGAAAGAAAAACTGTTTTTT
TRBV5-1	.	TRBJ1-1	TRBD1	13	CASSLAGGGRAFF	TGCGCCAGCAGCTTGGCCGGAGGGGGCAGGGCTTTCTTT
TRBV2	.	TRBJ1-5	.	18	CASTEGTFGSLSNQPQHF	TGTGCCAGCACGGAAGGGACATTCGGGTCTCTTAGCAATCAGCCCCAGCATTTT
TRBV25-1	.	TRBJ1-2	TRBD1	17	CASSESRDAGQGGGYTF	TGTGCCAGCAGTGAATCCCGCGATGCGGGACAGGGGGGGGGCTACACCTTC
TRBV7-9	.	TRBJ2-3	TRBD1	18	CASSSQSDRIVSTDTQYF	TGTGCCAGCAGCTCCCAGTCGGACAGGATTGTAAGCACAGATACGCAGTATTTT
TRBV7-2	.	TRBJ1-1	TRBD1	14	CASSLGQGVTEAFF	TGTGCCAGCAGCCTAGGACAGGGGGTCACTGAAGCTTTCTTT
TRBV5-8	.	TRBJ1-6	.	13	CASSPGQNSPLHF	TGTGCCAGCAGCCCCGGACAGAATTCACCCCTCCACTTT
TRBV5-8	.	TRBJ1-1	.	14	CASSASGGNTEAFF	TGTGCCAGCAGCGCGTCGGGGGGGAACACTGAAGCTTTCTTT
TRBV19	.	TRBJ2-3	TRBD2	16	CARGTGGEGITDTQYF	TGTGCCCGGGGCACGGGAGGGGAAGGTATAACAGATACGCAGTATTTT
TRBV14	.	TRBJ1-1	TRBD1	15	CASSRTGVGITEAFF	TGTGCCAGCAGCCGAACAGGGGTGGGTATCACTGAAGCTTTCTTT
TRBV6-6	.	TRBJ1-1	TRBD1	12	CASRDREAEAFF	TGTGCCAGCAGGGACAGGGAGGCTGAAGCTTTCTTT
TRBV19	.	TRBJ1-1	.	14	CASTQGSMNTEAFF	TGTGCCAGTACCCAGGGCTCAATGAACACTGAAGCTTTCTTT
TRBV19	.	TRBJ1-2	TRBD1	14	CASSDRGNNYGYTF	TGTGCCAGTAGCGACAGGGGGAACAACTATGGCTACACCTTC
TRBV27	.	TRBJ2-7	.	14	CASRGALGVHEQYF	TGTGCCAGCAGGGGGGCCCTCGGCGTCCACGAGCAGTACTTC
TRBV7-9	.	TRBJ2-3	TRBD1	19	CASSLELFVGQGSTDTQYF	TGTGCCAGCAGCTTAGAGTTGTTTGTGGGACAGGGGAGCACAGATACGCAGTATTTT
TRBV28	.	TRBJ2-3	TRBD2	15	CASKGTSGSPDTQYF	TGTGCCAGCAAAGGGACTAGCGGGAGCCCAGATACGCAGTATTTT
TRBV6-4	.	TRBJ2-5	TRBD2	15	CASSETSGTQETQYF	TGTGCCAGCAGTGAGACTAGCGGGACTCAAGAGACCCAGTACTTC
TRBV19	.	TRBJ2-7	TRBD1	14	CASSIGTDPYEQYF	TGTGCCAGTAGTATTGGGACAGACCCCTACGAGCAGTACTTC
TRBV9	.	TRBJ2-1	TRBD2	19	CASSLRVARGKLSYNEQFF	TGTGCCAGCAGCCTCCGAGTTGCGCGGGGGAAGCTCTCCTACAATGAGCAGTTCTTC
TRBV28	.	TRBJ1-2	.	14	CASSLFRVNYGYTF	TGTGCCAGCAGTTTGTTCAGGGTCAACTATGGCTACACCTTC
TRBV18	.	TRBJ1-2	TRBD1	16	CASSPRQGSTLGGYTF	TGTGCCAGCTCACCAAGACAGGGCTCCACCTTGGGTGGCTACACCTTC
TRBV30	.	TRBJ2-5	TRBD1	15	CAWSVTGGSQETQYF	TGTGCCTGGAGTGTAACAGGGGGATCCCAAGAGACCCAGTACTTC
TRBV19	.	TRBJ2-3	TRBD2	14	CAVTSGRAGDTQYF	TGTGCCGTCACTAGCGGGAGGGCCGGAGATACGCAGTATTTT
TRBV5-1	.	TRBJ2-2	.	15	CASSLVLVRTGELFF	TGCGCCAGCAGCTTGGTACTAGTCAGGACCGGGGAGCTGTTTTTT
TRBV19	.	TRBJ2-1	TRBD1	17	CASSKGDSFFGFNEQFF	TGTGCCAGTAGTAAAGGGGACAGCTTTTTCGGCTTCAATGAGCAGTTCTTC
TRBV6-6	.	TRBJ1-6	.	15	CASSYKRAENSPLHF	TGTGCCAGCAGTTACAAGAGGGCTGAGAATTCACCCCTCCACTTT
TRBV6-5	.	TRBJ1-2	TRBD1	14	CASSYRTGGGGYTF	TGTGCCAGCAGTTACCGGACAGGGGGCGGTGGCTACACCTTC
TRBV29-1	few	TRBJ1-1	TRBD1	12	CSVETGGAEAFF	TGCAGCGTCGAGACAGGGGGGGCTGAAGCTTTCTTT
TRBV5-1	.	TRBJ1-2	.	13	CASSLWDNDGYTF	TGCGCCAGCAGCTTATGGGACAATGATGGCTACACCTTC
TRBV29-1	.	TRBJ2-1	TRBD2	13	CSVARYSGREQFF	TGCAGCGTAGCGAGGTATAGCGGGAGAGAGCAGTTCTTC
TRBV28	few	TRBJ1-5	.	14	CARPGENSNQPQHF	TGTGCCCGTCCAGGGGAAAATAGCAATCAGCCCCAGCATTTT
TRBV7-9	.	TRBJ2-5	TRBD2	16	CASSLEGGSGQETQYF	TGTGCCAGCAGCTTAGAAGGCGGGAGCGGGCAGGAGACCCAGTACTTC
TRBV28	.	TRBJ1-2	.	16	CASSPSGQTIGYGYTF	TGTGCCAGCAGCCCGTCTGGACAAACGATCGGCTATGGCTACACCTTC
TRBV6-6	.	TRBJ1-1	.	14	CASSYRGRETEAFF	TGTGCCAGCAGTTACAGGGGTCGAGAGACTGAAGCTTTCTTT
TRBV6-5	few	TRBJ2-5	TRBD1	16	CASSYSRTGGGETQYF	TGTGCCAGCAGTTACTCTCGGACAGGGGGGGGAGAGACCCAGTACTTC
TRBV7-2	.	TRBJ1-5	TRBD1	14	CASSVQGGNQPQHF	TGTGCCAGCAGCGTACAGGGGGGCAATCAGCCCCAGCATTTT
TRBV27	.	TRBJ1-6	.	15	CASSPSWSYNSPLHF	TGTGCCAGCAGTCCCTCCTGGAGTTATAATTCACCCCTCCACTTT
TRBV5-4	.	TRBJ1-2	.	11	CASSSVEGNTF	TGTGCCAGCAGCTCGGTGGAGGGGAACACCTTC
TRBV27	few	TRBJ2-7	TRBD2	15	CASSLASGKIYEQYF	TGTGCCAGCAGTTTAGCTAGCGGGAAGATCTACGAGCAGTACTTC
TRBV7-9	.	TRBJ2-1	TRBD2	16	CASRPSSGLGRNEQFF	TGTGCCAGCAGGCCCAGTAGCGGGCTGGGGCGTAATGAGCAGTTCTTC
TRBV28	.	TRBJ2-5	TRBD2	16	CASSNPSGRYQETQYF	TGTGCCAGCAGTAACCCTAGCGGGAGGTACCAAGAGACCCAGTACTTC
TRBV7-9	once	TRBJ1-4	.	14	CASSQGGLEEKLFF	TGTGCCAGCAGCCAAGGCGGACTCGAGGAAAAACTGTTTTTT
TRBV27	.	TRBJ1-2	TRBD1	15	CASTGTGVANYGYTF	TGTGCCAGCACCGGGACAGGGGTCGCTAACTATGGCTACACCTTC
TRBV14	once	TRBJ1-6	.	16	CASSHRQESVNSPLHF	TGTGCCAGCAGCCATCGACAGGAATCGGTTAATTCACCCCTCCACTTT
TRBV6-5	.	TRBJ2-3	.	15	CASSYQGLSTDTQYF	TGTGCCAGCAGTTACCAGGGACTTTCCACAGATACGCAGTATTTT
TRBV7-9	.	TRBJ2-7	TRBD2	16	CASSSHSGTDSYEQYF	TGTGCCAGCAGCTCCCATAGCGGGACCGACTCCTACGAGCAGTACTTC